This entry lists 30 T cell receptor beta chains sequenced from one sample in a study of T cells in Graves' hyperthyroidism and ophthalmopathy. From RNA transcripts, TCR beta CDR3 regions were amplified. The HTBI primer set served for first-round RT-PCR of the TCR CDR3. TCRdb analysed the multiplex PCR reads with MiXCR anew, one entry per CDR3 protein. Of about 560,000 distinct CDR3 sequences in the sample, about half are singletons; the top ten hold approximately 8.2%. The sample comprised peripheral blood or thyroid tissue (not recorded which). The source of these receptors is a woman between 18 and 29 years old with Graves' hyperthyroidism.

About this clonotype itself: One end of the junction does not line up with germline, which may come from a read error. Here the CDR3 DNA reads TGTGCCAGCATCCAAGCAAATACTGGGGGTGGCCACACCTTC. Its translation: CASIQANTGGGHTF. J is TRBJ1-2 and V is TRBV25-1; a possible D gene is TRBD1 (5 bases). The CDR3 has 14 amino acids. Germline V gives CDR1 MGHDK, CDR2 SYGVNS.

The gene calls are TRBV15 and TRBJ2-2; 9 bases fit TRBD2. From germline, CDR1 is LNHNV and CDR2 YYDKDF (reference sequence). The junction had 12 bases not matched to a gene; V was cut back by 9 bases and J by 4 bases. The CDR3 runs 16 residues. CDR3: CATRDGGRASTGELFF. CDR3 sequence (DNA): TGTGCCACGAGGGACGGCGGGAGGGCGAGCACCGGGGAGCTGTTTTTT.

In this sample, this clonotype turned up once. A read error may explain this, as a much larger clone is one base away. V and J are TRBV29-1 and TRBJ2-7; D could derive from TRBD1 or TRBD2 (5 bases each). Germline V gene data show CDR1 as SQVTM and CDR2 as ANQGSEA. Between the trimmed V and J ends, which lost 3 bases and 5 bases, there was a span of 20 bases. This CDR3 spans 15 amino acids. The CDR3 loop is CSVDPTGRGGHEQYF. CDR3 nucleotides: TGCAGCGTTGACCCGACGGGACGGGGCGGGCACGAGCAGTACTTC.

DNA of the CDR3: TGTGCCAGCAGCGCGTCTAGCGGTCCCTACGAGCAGTACTTC. This codes for CASSASSGPYEQYF. The J gene is TRBJ2-7, the V gene TRBV11-2, with 7 bases fitting TRBD2. J lost 2 bases, V lost 5 bases, and 6 bases had no gene match. This CDR3 has 14 residues. Germline V gene lookup returns CDR1 SGHAT and CDR2 FQNNGV.

As DNA, the CDR3 is TGTGCCAGCAGCTCTCCTAAGGGACAGGGGAGCTACGAGCAGTACTTC. Translation gives CASSSPKGQGSYEQYF. The rearrangement links TRBV7-9 to TRBJ2-7; TRBD1 matches at 10 bases. Trimming took 4 bases from V and 3 from J; bases not matched to a gene: 9. The CDR3 contains 16 residues. Germline CDR1 SEHNR, CDR2 FQNEAQ (reference sequence).

This clonotype was detected once. With a much larger clone just one base away, this may be a read error. This chain connects TRBV19 to TRBJ1-1; TRBD1 aligns across 7 bases. The CDR3 covers 12 residues. Per germline, CDR1 LNHDA and CDR2 SQIVND (reference sequence). Trimming removed 4 bases from V and 6 bases from J; junction bases left unmatched: 2. The CDR3 here is CASSKGGAEAFF. The DNA for the CDR3 is TGTGCCAGTAGTAAAGGGGGCGCTGAAGCTTTCTTT.

The CDR3 loop reads CATSRDAQETGANVLTF. In DNA, the CDR3 is TGTGCCACCAGCAGAGACGCGCAGGAAACTGGGGCCAACGTCCTGACTTTC. J is TRBJ2-6 and V is TRBV15; no clear D. CDR1 and CDR2 from the germline V gene are LNHNV and YYDKDF (reference sequence). The length of the CDR3 is 17 residues. Trimming cost V 0 bases and J 2 bases, with 11 bases left between them.

As regards this clonotype: This may stem from a read error, because a much larger clone lies one nucleotide away. The V call is TRBV24-1, the J call TRBJ2-7, with TRBD1 matching 7 bases. The germline V gene encodes CDR1 KGHDR and CDR2 SFDVKD. With V trimmed by 2 bases and J by 4 bases, 1 base remained unmatched. CDR3 length: 13 amino acids. The CDR3 bases are TGTGCCACCAGTGATTCGGGACAGTACGAGCAGTACTTC. Encoded protein: CATSDSGQYEQYF.

In regard to this clonotype: Since a much larger clone is just one base distant, this may be a read error. The chain joins TRBV2 to TRBJ2-7, with 9 bases that match TRBD2. CDR1 is SNHLY and CDR2 is FYNNEI in the germline V gene. The junction had 6 bases not matched to a gene; V was cut back by 7 bases and J by 2 bases. This CDR3 contains 14 residues. CDR3 in amino acids: CASKVTSGPYEQYF. Here the CDR3 DNA reads TGTGCCAGCAAAGTGACTAGCGGTCCCTACGAGCAGTACTTC.

This clonotype was recorded many times. The rearrangement links TRBV10-3 to TRBJ1-5, with a tentative D call TRBD1 (6 bases). The V and J ends lost 2 bases and 5 bases respectively, with 13 bases between them. CDR3 size: 15 residues. Germline values: CDR1 ENHRY, CDR2 SYGVKD. For the CDR3, the DNA is TGTGCCATCAGTGAGAGGTGGGGGCCGGATCAGCCCCAGCATTTT. Residues: CAISERWGPDQPQHF.

This rearrangement joins TRBV7-6 to TRBJ2-5; 9 nucleotides line up with TRBD1. The ends lost 4 bases at V and 2 bases at J; junction bases unmatched: 5. Germline V gives CDR1 SGHVS, CDR2 FNYEAQ. This CDR3 is 15 amino acids long. For the CDR3, the DNA is TGTGCCAGCAGCTCCTGGGACAGGGATCAAGAGACCCAGTACTTC. It codes for CASSSWDRDQETQYF. The entire variable domain, with the rest obtained from reference TRBV7-6 and TRBJ2-5, is as follows: GAGVSQSPRYKVTKRGQDVALRCDPISGHVSLYWYRQALGQGPEFLTYFNYEAQQDKSGLPNDRFSAERPEGSISTLTIQRTEQRDSAMYRCASSSWDRDQETQYFGPGTRLLVL.

This clonotype was observed at least ten times. The V and J genes are TRBV10-3 and TRBJ1-6; 10 bases match TRBD1. Germline V gene data show CDR1 as ENHRY and CDR2 as SYGVKD. The CDR3 length is 18 residues. The J segment lost 7 bases and the V segment lost 4 bases, leaving 13 bases of the junction unmatched. The CDR3 DNA reads TGTGCCATCAGTGGCCGGGACAGGGGAGGCGTTAGCAATTCACCCCTCCACTTT. Protein: CAISGRDRGGVSNSPLHF.

The rearrangement uses TRBV11-3 and TRBJ1-6, with D perhaps TRBD1 (5 bases). Trimming pared 5 bases from V and 12 bases from J, leaving 11 bases between. This CDR3 region has 12 residues. The germline V gene has CDR1 SGHNT and CDR2 YENEEA. This chain's CDR3 is CASSRDGKPLHF. The CDR3 DNA sequence: TGTGCCAGCAGCAGGGACGGTAAACCCCTCCACTTT.

There are many counts of this clonotype. The V gene is TRBV10-3, the J gene TRBJ1-1; tentatively, D is TRBD1 (5 bases). This CDR3 is 11 amino acids long. V was pared by 1 base and J by 8 bases, with 5 bases between. CDR1 ENHRY and CDR2 SYGVKD come from the germline V gene. The DNA for the CDR3 is TGTGCCATCAGTGAGTGGGGCGAAGCTTTCTTT. Translation gives CAISEWGEAFF.

V usage is TRBV2 and J usage is TRBJ1-3, with a tentative D call TRBD1 (6 bases). The CDR3 length is 15 residues. Per the germline V gene, CDR1 is SNHLY and CDR2 is FYNNEI. Deletions cut 3 bases from V and 0 bases from J, with 9 bases between. DNA for the CDR3: TGTGCCAGCAGTGACGGACAGAACTCTGGAAACACCATATATTTT. Translation: CASSDGQNSGNTIYF. Full variable domain (missing parts from reference TRBV2 and TRBJ1-3): EPEVTQTPSHQVTQMGQEVILRCVPISNHLYFYWYRQILGQKVEFLVSFYNNEISEKSEIFDDQFSVERPDGSNFTLKIRSTKLEDSAMYFCASSDGQNSGNTIYFGEGSWLTVV.

There are a few counts of this clonotype. The V gene is TRBV5-5, the J gene TRBJ1-3; no definite D call. Germline lookup yields CDR1 SGHKS and CDR2 YYEKEE (reference sequence). The CDR3 spans 16 residues. Trimming pared 2 bases from V and 0 bases from J, leaving 12 bases between. CDR3 nucleotides: TGTGCCAGCAGCTTTACTGGACTCATCTCTGGAAACACCATATATTTT. It codes for CASSFTGLISGNTIYF.

In its sample, this clonotype was seen a few times. The J gene is TRBJ2-5, the V gene TRBV20-1; either TRBD1 or TRBD2 may fit D (5 bases each). Germline-derived CDR1 and CDR2 are DFQATT and SNEGSKA (reference sequence). This CDR3 is 14 amino acids long. V lost 6 bases, J lost 1 base, and 15 bases lay in between. For the CDR3, the DNA is TGCAGTGCCCTAGACAGCGGACTCCAAGAGACCCAGTACTTC. Amino acids: CSALDSGLQETQYF.

This clonotype has more than one count but fewer than ten. The chain is built from TRBV7-9 and TRBJ1-1, with 8 bases fitting TRBD1. Looked up from germline, CDR1 is SEHNR and CDR2 is FQNEAQ (reference sequence). The CDR3 has 14 residues. Trimming removed 5 bases from V and 1 base from J; junction bases left unmatched: 3. The CDR3 loop is CASSQGQANTEAFF. CDR3 in DNA: TGTGCCAGCAGCCAGGGACAGGCGAACACTGAAGCTTTCTTT. The full variable domain, rest sourced from reference TRBV7-9 and TRBJ1-1, is DTGVSQNPRHKITKRGQNVTFRCDPISEHNRLYWYRQTLGQGPEFLTYFQNEAQLEKSRLLSDRFSAERPKGSFSTLEIQRTEQGDSAMYLCASSQGQANTEAFFGQGTRLTVV.

This clonotype was counted at least ten times. The rearrangement links TRBV7-2 to TRBJ1-4; 10 bases align to TRBD1. The V gene end was trimmed by 1 base and the J gene end by 7 bases; junction bases not matched to a gene: 0. Germline V gives CDR1 SGHTA, CDR2 FQGNSA. This CDR3 contains 14 residues. CDR3 coding DNA: TGTGCCAGCAGCTTAGGGGACAGGGGTGAAAAACTGTTTTTT. It encodes CASSLGDRGEKLFF.

This clonotype was counted at least ten times. V and J are TRBV7-8 and TRBJ1-4; 8 nucleotides match TRBD1. Germline CDR1 is SGHVS and CDR2 is FQNEAQ. The CDR3 covers 15 residues. Germline trimming cut 2 bases from V and 5 bases from J; bases unmatched to any gene: 4. The CDR3 loop is CASSLTPGGNEKLFF. DNA for the CDR3: TGTGCCAGCAGCTTAACTCCAGGGGGCAATGAAAAACTGTTTTTT.

The chain links TRBV7-8 to TRBJ2-7; 16 bases align to TRBD2. CDR3 length: 19 residues. CDR1 and CDR2 (germline): SGHVS, FQNEAQ. Trimming took 4 bases from V and 4 from J; bases not matched to a gene: 13. DNA for the CDR3: TGTGCCAGCAGCTCCCCGGGACTAGCGGGAGGGCCTAGGTCTTACGAGCAGTACTTC. Translation gives CASSSPGLAGGPRSYEQYF.

The chain combines TRBV24-1 with TRBJ2-5; 11 nucleotides agree with TRBD1. Looked up from germline, CDR1 is KGHDR and CDR2 is SFDVKD. The CDR3 is made up of 18 amino acids. V shed 5 bases, J shed 5 bases, and the junction held 15 bases outside the gene matches. CDR3 DNA: TGTGCCACCAGTGGAATTAGGGCAGGACAGGGGGCTTTGGAGACCCAGTACTTC. Encoded protein: CATSGIRAGQGALETQYF.

There are many counts of this clonotype. V is TRBV12-3 or TRBV12-4 and J is TRBJ1-3, with no clear D. This CDR3 has 13 amino acids. V lost 5 bases and J 3 bases, leaving 8 bases between the germline ends. The CDR3 sequence is CASSPYIGNTIYF. The CDR3 bases are TGTGCCAGCAGTCCATACATTGGAAACACCATATATTTT.

The table lists this clonotype with many counts. This chain connects TRBV19 to TRBJ1-5; D uncertain. Trimming stripped 4 bases from V and 3 bases from J, with 7 bases between. The CDR3 has 13 amino acids. Germline V gives CDR1 LNHDA, CDR2 SQIVND (reference sequence). The CDR3 bases are TGTGCCAGTAGTAAGGACTACAATCAGCCCCAGCATTTT. Protein sequence: CASSKDYNQPQHF. Looking up the rest from reference TRBV19 and TRBJ1-5 gives the full variable domain: DGGITQSPKYLFRKEGQNVTLSCEQNLNHDAMYWYRQDPGQGLRLIYYSQIVNDFQKGDIAEGYSVSREKKESFPLTVTSAQKNPTAFYLCASSKDYNQPQHFGDGTRLSIL.

Regarding this clonotype: This may be a read error, as it is one base from a much larger clone. The chain employs TRBV2 and TRBJ1-4; D remains ambiguous. Germline V gives CDR1 SNHLY, CDR2 FYNNEI. V was clipped by 8 bases and J by 8 bases, with 12 bases between them. CDR3 length equals 12 residues. As DNA, the CDR3 is TGTGCCAGCGAAGAACTAGGGGAAAAACTGTTTTTT. Amino acid sequence: CASEELGEKLFF. The whole variable domain, remainder taken from reference TRBV2 and TRBJ1-4, is EPEVTQTPSHQVTQMGQEVILRCVPISNHLYFYWYRQILGQKVEFLVSFYNNEISEKSEIFDDQFSVERPDGSNFTLKIRSTKLEDSAMYFCASEELGEKLFFGSGTQLSVL.

The chain employs TRBV7-7 and TRBJ2-5; 10 bases map to TRBD2. Germline assignment: CDR1 SSHAT and CDR2 FNYEAQ (reference sequence). Unmatched junction bases numbered 7, after V lost 5 bases and J lost 7 bases. The CDR3 length is 14 residues. CDR3 residues: CASSRGLAAGTQYF. CDR3 bases: TGTGCCAGCAGCCGAGGACTAGCGGCCGGGACCCAGTACTTC.

The chain links TRBV12-3 or TRBV12-4 to TRBJ1-2; the match to TRBD1 covers 7 bases. CDR3 length equals 12 residues. The trim removed 7 bases at V and 8 bases at J, leaving 7 bases unmatched. CDR3 in amino acids: CASTDDRAGYTF. As DNA, the CDR3 is TGTGCCAGCACCGACGACAGGGCCGGCTACACCTTC.

The chain links TRBV2 to TRBJ1-4, with 9 positions matching TRBD1. Germline V gene sequence: CDR1 SNHLY, CDR2 FYNNEI. With 6 bases clipped from V and 6 bases from J, the junction kept 8 bases outside the gene matches. The CDR3 is 15 amino acids. The CDR3, as DNA: TGTGCCAGCAGCCCCAGCGGGACAGGGTATGAAAAACTGTTTTTT. It translates to CASSPSGTGYEKLFF.

This chain uses TRBV10-3 with TRBJ2-5; 8 bases fit TRBD2. The CDR3 runs to 16 residues. V lost 0 bases to trimming and J lost 0 bases; unmatched junction nucleotides: 3. Looked up from germline, CDR1 is ENHRY and CDR2 is SYGVKD. CDR3 in amino acids: CAISESSGSHQETQYF. In DNA form, the CDR3 reads TGTGCCATCAGTGAGTCCAGCGGGAGCCACCAAGAGACCCAGTACTTC.

This sequence joins TRBV24-1 and TRBJ1-2; D remains ambiguous. V was pared by 5 bases and J by 3 bases, with 9 bases between. This CDR3 contains 13 residues. The germline gives CDR1 KGHDR, CDR2 SFDVKD. The CDR3 DNA follows: TGTGCCACCAGTGCTGGTAGGGACTATGGCTACACCTTC. Translation gives CATSAGRDYGYTF.